This TCR beta chain was captured in a study of blood T cells in healthy people across ages. Notes on the study in general: Among T cells, TCR beta diversity per million cells dropped roughly linearly as age rose.

Details on this clonotype: Its target is unknown.

Staff drew 9 to 10 milliliters of peripheral blood from each donor. The CDR3 runs to 15 residues. CDR1 is DFQATT, CDR2 SNEGSKA, per germline (reference sequence). V dropped 3 bases and J dropped 0 bases, with 11 bases sitting between them. The use of a sample-barcoded 5' primer and a J-beta primer mix characterized a second PCR of about 7 to 12 cycles. TCRdb independently ran MiXCR on the 5' RACE reads; one entry per CDR3 protein. The table lists roughly 1.9 million distinct CDR3 sequences, approximately 39% of them singletons, with roughly 24% in the top ten. Sequenced sample: blood. This chain joins TRBV20-1 and TRBJ1-4; perhaps TRBD1 as D (5 bases). This sequence was found in a human donor in good health. This CDR3 is CSARRWGATNEKLFF. The CDR3 nucleotides are TGCAGTGCTAGGAGGTGGGGGGCAACTAATGAAAAACTGTTTTTT.